This TCR beta chain was profiled in a study of blood T cell repertoires in COVID-19. About the study: PBMCs, B-cell-depleted T cells, or T cells were the source of the cDNA or gDNA that made up the material.

In Seattle, patients joined the study during active infection and were tracked longitudinally. Per the original data handling: Amplifying reference gene primers gave estimates of nucleated cell counts. Some clones are missing from TCRdb's copy, which holds only in-frame ones; the method was immunoSEQ multiplex PCR. Clone size and the V and J calls come from that table; the DNA yielded D and trimming. The sample holds 75,000 to 95,000 clones, approximately 74% seen once. CDR3 length: 16 residues. After removal of 3 bases from V and 1 base from J, the junction contained 9 bases not matched to a gene. Germline loops: CDR1 MGHDK, CDR2 SYGVNS.

Sequenced: peripheral blood. This chain links TRBV25-1 with TRBJ2-7; 7 bases are a match to TRBD1. This TCR came from a man between 65 and 85 years old with COVID-19, enrolled during active disease. CDR3 coding DNA: TGTGCCAGCAGTGACTTTGCAGTGACAGGGTCCTACGAGCAGTACTTC. This gives the protein CASSDFAVTGSYEQYF.